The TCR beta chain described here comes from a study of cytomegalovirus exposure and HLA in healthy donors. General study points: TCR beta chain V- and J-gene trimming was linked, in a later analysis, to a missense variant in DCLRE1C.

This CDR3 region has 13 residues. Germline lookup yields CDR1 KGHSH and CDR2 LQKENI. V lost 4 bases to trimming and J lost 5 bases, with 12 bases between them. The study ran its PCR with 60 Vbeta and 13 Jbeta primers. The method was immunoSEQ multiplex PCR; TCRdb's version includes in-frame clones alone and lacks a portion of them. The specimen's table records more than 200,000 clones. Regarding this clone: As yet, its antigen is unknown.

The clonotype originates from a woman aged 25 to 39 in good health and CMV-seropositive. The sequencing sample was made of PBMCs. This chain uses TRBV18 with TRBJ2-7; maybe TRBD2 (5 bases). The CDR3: CASSLALRNEQYF. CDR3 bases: TGTGCCAGCTCACTAGCGTTGCGGAACGAGCAGTACTTC. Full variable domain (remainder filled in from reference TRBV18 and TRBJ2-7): NAGVMQNPRHLVRRRGQEARLRCSPMKGHSHVYWYRQLPEEGLKFMVYLQKENIIDESGMPKERFSAEFPKEGPSILRIQQVVRGDSAAYFCASSLALRNEQYFGPGTRLTVT.